These 29 T cell receptor beta chains came from one sample sequenced in a study of T-cell reconstitution after alpha-beta-depleted transplantation in children (dated by TCRdb to 2015 to 2016). The receptor library was made with PCR. Sequenced on an Illumina HiSeq 2500. To normalize quantification of the TCRbeta repertoire, the TCR libraries were built with molecular barcoding that relied on unique molecular identifiers. TCRdb ran its own pipeline on the public reads, namely fastp trimming at Q25 and MiXCR clone calling, and kept in-frame beta chains. When rows share a CDR3 protein, they turn into one entry using the most common DNA and genes. The sample table lists 450,000 to 600,000 distinct CDR3 sequences, 18% of them with a count of one. The ten largest clones represent 3% to 3.5% of the sample. Here the sequenced sample was PBMCs from the stem cell graft donor, taken from the stem cell graft. Source of these receptors: a human donor who donated a stem cell graft to a child with acute lymphoblastic leukemia.

The gene calls are TRBV12-3 or TRBV12-4 and TRBJ2-7, with 7 positions matching TRBD2. V was clipped by 6 bases and J by 4 bases; unmatched bases: 12. The CDR3 contains 15 residues. The CDR3 coding sequence is TGTGCCAGCAGGGAACTAGCGACCGGGACTTACGAGCAGTACTTC. Amino acids: CASRELATGTYEQYF.

The chain is built from TRBV20-1 and TRBJ2-5, with TRBD2 identical over 7 bases. The V gene's germline CDR1 is DFQATT and CDR2 SNEGSKA (reference sequence). The CDR3 covers 18 residues. V shed 0 bases and J 4 bases; nucleotides not matched to a gene: 17. The CDR3 region is CSARDGRLARFLGETQYF. The CDR3, as DNA: TGCAGTGCTAGAGATGGTCGACTAGCTCGGTTTCTTGGAGAGACCCAGTACTTC.

J is TRBJ2-7 and V is TRBV5-1; 8 nucleotides agree with TRBD2. The CDR3 extends over 15 amino acids. Per the germline V gene, CDR1 is SGHRS and CDR2 is YFSETQ. V shed 0 bases and J 3 bases; nucleotides not matched to a gene: 5. The CDR3 sequence: CASSLAAGVGYEQYF. CDR3 sequence (DNA): TGCGCCAGCAGCTTGGCAGCGGGAGTGGGCTACGAGCAGTACTTC.

A note on this clonotype: A read error may account for a junction end that differs from germline. The V call is TRBV20-1, the J call TRBJ1-2; TRBD1 might be the D (5 bases). This CDR3 has 17 residues. Germline V CDR1 and CDR2: DFQATT, SNEGSKA (reference sequence). The DNA of the CDR3 is TGCTGTGCTAGAGACGAAGACTTCAGGGACGGTAACTATGGCTACACCTTC. Translating gives CCARDEDFRDGNYGYTF.

This clonotype was counted only a few times. The rearrangement links TRBV5-1 to TRBJ1-1; the D gene is possibly TRBD1 (5 bases). CDR3 length equals 13 residues. Trimming cost V 8 bases and J 5 bases, with 16 bases left between them. Germline CDR1 and CDR2: SGHRS and YFSETQ. The CDR3 loop reads CASGSGRGTEAFF. The DNA of the CDR3 is TGCGCCAGTGGGTCCGGGAGGGGAACTGAAGCTTTCTTT.

The rearrangement joins TRBV27 to TRBJ2-1; 9 nucleotides match TRBD2. The CDR3 is made up of 15 amino acids. The V gene's germline CDR1 is MNHEY and CDR2 SMNVEV (reference sequence). The trim removed 4 bases at V and 4 bases at J, leaving 5 bases unmatched. The CDR3 DNA sequence: TGTGCCAGCAGTTGGGTAGCGGGAGTTTACAATGAGCAGTTCTTC. Amino acids: CASSWVAGVYNEQFF.

As DNA, the CDR3 is TGTGCCAGCAGATCCACTTTTTCCAGAACCGCTATAGTAGATACGCAGTATTTT. It is translated as CASRSTFSRTAIVDTQYF. The chain uses TRBV11-2 and TRBJ2-3; D not resolved. From germline, CDR1 is SGHAT and CDR2 FQNNGV. The CDR3 contains 18 residues. The germline V and J ends were trimmed by 6 bases and 5 bases, with 27 bases remaining between them. The full variable domain, with the rest looked up from reference TRBV11-2 and TRBJ2-3, is EAGVAQSPRYKIIEKRQSVAFWCNPISGHATLYWYQQILGQGPKLLIQFQNNGVVDDSQLPKDRFSAERLKGVDSTLKIQPAKLEDSAVYLCASRSTFSRTAIVDTQYFGPGTRLTVL.

This clonotype has at least ten counts. This chain connects TRBV18 to TRBJ2-5; D not resolved. V was pared by 3 bases and J by 2 bases, with 1 base between. This CDR3 has 11 amino acids. Germline V gene data show CDR1 as KGHSH and CDR2 as LQKENI. The CDR3 DNA reads as TGTGCCAGCTCACCGCAAGAGACCCAGTACTTC. Encoded protein: CASSPQETQYF.

The chain recombines TRBV20-1 with TRBJ2-3; maybe TRBD1 (6 bases). Germline CDR1 DFQATT, CDR2 SNEGSKA (reference sequence). Trimming stripped 6 bases from V and 4 bases from J, with 20 bases between. The CDR3 loop spans 15 amino acids. The CDR3 region is CSALLTGYWADTQYF. The CDR3 DNA reads as TGCAGTGCCCTCCTCACAGGGTATTGGGCAGATACGCAGTATTTT.

This clonotype was found a few times. J is TRBJ2-3 and V is TRBV11-3; D might be TRBD1 (5 bases). Trimming took 4 bases from V and 2 from J, leaving 10 bases between them. Per germline, CDR1 SGHNT and CDR2 YENEEA. The CDR3 spans 14 residues. The CDR3 reads CASSSGHLTDTQYF. Written as DNA, the CDR3 is TGTGCCAGCAGCTCTGGACACCTCACAGATACGCAGTATTTT. The variable domain in full, with the rest retrieved from reference TRBV11-3 and TRBJ2-3, is EAGVVQSPRYKIIEKKQPVAFWCNPISGHNTLYWYLQNLGQGPELLIRYENEEAVDDSQLPKDRFSAERLKGVDSTLKIQPAELGDSAVYLCASSSGHLTDTQYFGPGTRLTVL.

J is TRBJ2-1 and V is TRBV12-3 or TRBV12-4; unclear D gene. V was trimmed by 6 bases and J by 5 bases, leaving 14 bases between them. The CDR3 runs to 14 residues. DNA for the CDR3: TGTGCCAGCAGCCCCGTCCGCGCGAACAATGAGCAGTTCTTC. The encoded protein is CASSPVRANNEQFF.

The chain couples TRBV24-1 to TRBJ2-1, with TRBD1 matching 8 bases. Trimming took 4 bases from V and 9 from J; bases not matched to a gene: 7. The CDR3 consists of 14 residues. Per germline, CDR1 KGHDR and CDR2 SFDVKD. CDR3 loop: CATSDGPGGVEQFF. The CDR3, as DNA: TGTGCCACCAGTGACGGCCCAGGGGGCGTTGAGCAGTTCTTC.

The chain recombines TRBV5-1 with TRBJ2-1; TRBD2 aligns across 8 bases. The trim removed 0 bases at V and 9 bases at J, leaving 5 bases unmatched. The CDR3 has 14 residues. The germline V gene has CDR1 SGHRS and CDR2 YFSETQ. The CDR3 here is CASSLDAGGGEQFF. The DNA of the CDR3 is TGCGCCAGCAGCTTGGACGCGGGGGGTGGTGAGCAGTTCTTC.

J is TRBJ2-7 and V is TRBV5-1, with TRBD2 matching 9 bases. CDR1 SGHRS and CDR2 YFSETQ come from the germline V gene. V was clipped by 0 bases and J by 3 bases; unmatched bases: 10. This CDR3 region has 17 residues. The CDR3 DNA reads TGCGCCAGCAGCTTGGCCACTTCAGGGACTAGCAACTACGAGCAGTACTTC. Translating it yields CASSLATSGTSNYEQYF.

This clonotype was seen many times. V usage is TRBV14 and J usage is TRBJ2-7; 7 positions match TRBD2. V trimming: 4 bases; J trimming: 5 bases; junction bases outside the gene matches: 8. Germline loops: CDR1 SGHDN, CDR2 FVKESK. The CDR3 totals 14 residues. The CDR3 reads CASSPVAGSNEQYF. CDR3 bases: TGTGCCAGCAGCCCAGTAGCGGGTAGCAACGAGCAGTACTTC.

This clonotype was seen once. V usage is TRBV7-2 and J usage is TRBJ2-7; 8 bases are a match to TRBD2. This CDR3 contains 14 residues. With 5 bases clipped from V and 3 bases from J, the junction kept 6 bases outside the gene matches. CDR1 is SGHTA and CDR2 is FQGNSA in the germline V gene. The CDR3 coding sequence is TGTGCCAGCAGCGGGCTAGCGGGCTTCTACGAGCAGTACTTC. Residues: CASSGLAGFYEQYF.

This chain uses TRBV5-1 with TRBJ2-1; D may correspond to TRBD1 or TRBD2 (6 bases each). V lost 0 bases to trimming and J lost 6 bases, with 19 bases between them. The CDR3 length is 17 residues. Germline V gene data show CDR1 as SGHRS and CDR2 as YFSETQ. Here the CDR3 DNA reads TGCGCCAGCAGCTTGGGTTGGGGCAGGGGAGGAGTCAATGAGCAGTTCTTC. It yields the protein CASSLGWGRGGVNEQFF.

This clonotype was recorded a few times. The chain is built from TRBV4-1 and TRBJ2-3; a possible D gene is TRBD2 (5 bases). The germline V gene has CDR1 MGHRA and CDR2 YSYEKL. There are 16 residues in the CDR3. V was clipped by 0 bases and J by 1 base, with 11 bases between them. The CDR3 is CASSQDKSSGTDTQYF. The CDR3 DNA sequence: TGCGCCAGCAGCCAAGATAAAAGTAGCGGCACAGATACGCAGTATTTT.

This clonotype was detected a few times. V gene TRBV5-1 combines with J gene TRBJ2-3, with 12 bases matching TRBD2. The length of the CDR3 is 15 residues. J gave up 5 bases and V 4 bases, and 5 bases lay outside the gene matches. The V gene's germline CDR1 is SGHRS and CDR2 YFSETQ. This CDR3 reads CASSETSGSGDTQYF. CDR3 nucleotides: TGCGCCAGCAGCGAGACTAGCGGGAGTGGAGATACGCAGTATTTT. The full variable domain, its missing parts supplied by reference TRBV5-1 and TRBJ2-3, is KAGVTQTPRYLIKTRGQQVTLSCSPISGHRSVSWYQQTPGQGLQFLFEYFSETQRNKGNFPGRFSGRQFSNSRSEMNVSTLELGDSALYLCASSETSGSGDTQYFGPGTRLTVL.

The chain joins TRBV6-1 to TRBJ1-1, with 8 bases lining up with TRBD1. The CDR3 length is 17 residues. J lost 1 base, V lost 2 bases, and 9 bases had no gene match. Germline-derived CDR1 and CDR2 are MNHNS and SASEGT. CDR3 residues: CASSEQLDRGRNTEAFF. CDR3 nucleotide sequence: TGTGCCAGCAGTGAACAGTTAGACAGGGGAAGGAACACTGAAGCTTTCTTT.

This clonotype has more than one count but fewer than ten. CDR3: CASSRTWTGSTDTQYF. CDR3 nucleotide sequence: TGTGCCAGTAGTCGCACCTGGACAGGGAGCACAGATACGCAGTATTTT. V gene TRBV19 combines with J gene TRBJ2-3; 8 bases match TRBD1. The V and J ends lost 5 bases and 0 bases, in that order; junction bases with no gene match: 7. The V gene's germline CDR1 is LNHDA and CDR2 SQIVND (reference sequence). CDR3 length: 16 residues.

The chain recombines TRBV3-1 with TRBJ2-1; D possibly matches TRBD1 or TRBD2 (5 bases each). V was shortened by 4 bases and J by 2 bases, with 9 bases between the two germline ends. CDR1 is LGHDT and CDR2 is YNNKEL in the germline V gene (reference sequence). The CDR3 is 14 residues long. The CDR3 nucleotides are TGTGCCAGCAGCCCCGGGACGACCTACAATGAGCAGTTCTTC. This codes for CASSPGTTYNEQFF.

The V and J genes are TRBV10-3 and TRBJ1-1, with TRBD1 as a possible D gene (5 bases). This CDR3 contains 14 residues. Per the germline V gene, CDR1 is ENHRY and CDR2 is SYGVKD. Trimming took 6 bases from V and 2 from J, leaving 13 bases between them. CDR3 DNA: TGTGCCATCAGGGCGACAGAGACCAACACTGAAGCTTTCTTT. This encodes CAIRATETNTEAFF.

This clonotype showed up just a few times. The chain employs TRBV5-1 and TRBJ1-2; 8 bases line up with TRBD1. The CDR3 is 14 amino acids. J was trimmed by 8 bases and V by 6 bases; bases with no gene match: 12. CDR1 and CDR2 (germline): SGHRS, YFSETQ. Here the CDR3 DNA reads TGCGCCAGCACCTACGGACAGGGAGGTCAGGGCTACACCTTC. The encoded protein is CASTYGQGGQGYTF.

The chain employs TRBV6-5 and TRBJ1-1; D gene ambiguous. CDR1 and CDR2 from the germline V gene are MNHEY and SVGAGI. Deletions cut 0 bases from V and 0 bases from J, with 11 bases between. The CDR3 extends over 16 amino acids. CDR3 nucleotide sequence: TGTGCCAGCAGTTACTCGAGTTCTAGATTGAACACTGAAGCTTTCTTT. Its translation is CASSYSSSRLNTEAFF.

Only a few counts were recorded for this clonotype. The chain recombines TRBV18 with TRBJ1-5; the D gene is possibly TRBD1 (6 bases). CDR1 is KGHSH and CDR2 is LQKENI in the germline V gene. The CDR3 is 16 amino acids. Trimming shortened V by 5 bases and J by 2 bases, and 16 bases separated the two germline ends. CDR3 nucleotide sequence: TGTGCCAGCTCATCCCGACAGGTCAGGGGCAATCAGCCCCAGCATTTT. It translates to CASSSRQVRGNQPQHF.

The chain combines TRBV4-1 with TRBJ2-1; 10 nucleotides match TRBD2. The CDR3 is 15 amino acids. Germline V CDR1 and CDR2: MGHRA, YSYEKL. J gave up 7 bases and V 1 base, and 4 bases lay outside the gene matches. The DNA of the CDR3 is TGCGCCAGCAGCCAAGGGGCTAGCGGGAGAAATGAGCAGTTCTTC. Amino acids: CASSQGASGRNEQFF.

This clonotype was recorded a few times. The chain recombines TRBV29-1 with TRBJ2-1, with 10 bases lining up with TRBD2. The CDR3 contains 13 residues. After removal of 7 bases from V and 7 bases from J, the junction contained 7 bases not matched to a gene. Germline V gene sequence: CDR1 SQVTM, CDR2 ANQGSEA. The DNA of the CDR3 is TGCAGCGCTCTAGCGGGAGATTGGAATGAGCAGTTCTTC. It is translated as CSALAGDWNEQFF.

This clonotype was observed many times. The rearrangement joins TRBV15 to TRBJ2-1, with D possibly matching TRBD2 (5 bases). CDR3 length equals 12 residues. Germline V gene data show CDR1 as LNHNV and CDR2 as YYDKDF (reference sequence). The germline V and J ends were trimmed by 2 bases and 6 bases, with 5 bases remaining between them. Here the CDR3 DNA reads TGTGCCACCAGCAGAACTAGCAATGAGCAGTTCTTC. Translation: CATSRTSNEQFF.